These 25 T cell receptor beta chains share one sample of origin, sequenced in a study of cytomegalovirus exposure and HLA in healthy donors. The PCR ran on 60 Vbeta and 13 Jbeta primers. Sequencing used immunoSEQ multiplex PCR; TCRdb keeps in-frame clones, though not all of them. The repertoire holds approximately 93,000 clones, 60% to 80% seen once, with around 3.8% in the top ten. Sequencing was carried out using PBMCs. The receptor set was obtained from a middle-aged woman in good health and CMV-seronegative.

The rearrangement links TRBV5-4 to TRBJ1-6, with 9 positions matching TRBD1. CDR3 length equals 16 residues. Germline loops: CDR1 SGHNT, CDR2 YYREEE (reference sequence). Trimming removed 4 bases from V and 3 bases from J; junction bases left unmatched: 5. CDR3 residues: CASSRGQGNYNSPLHF. In DNA, the CDR3 is TGTGCCAGCAGCAGAGGACAGGGGAACTATAATTCACCCCTCCACTTT.

The rearrangement joins TRBV9 to TRBJ1-1, with TRBD1 matching 7 bases. CDR1 and CDR2 (germline): SGDLS, YYNGEE. With 0 bases clipped from V and 0 bases from J, the junction kept 2 bases outside the gene matches. There are 15 residues in the CDR3. CDR3 DNA sequence: TGTGCCAGCAGCGTAGGGGACAGACTGAACACTGAAGCTTTCTTT. This codes for CASSVGDRLNTEAFF.

This clone was recorded once. This chain connects TRBV6-5 to TRBJ1-6; 7 bases line up with TRBD1. This CDR3 has 14 amino acids. The germline V gene has CDR1 MNHEY and CDR2 SVGAGI. V shed 10 bases, J shed 7 bases, and the junction held 10 bases outside the gene matches. CDR3 bases: TGTGCCACCAACCGGGACAGAACAAATTCACCCCTCCACTTT. Translating it yields CATNRDRTNSPLHF.

V gene TRBV2 combines with J gene TRBJ1-1; no reliable D call. The germline V gene has CDR1 SNHLY and CDR2 FYNNEI. V was trimmed by 10 bases and J by 4 bases, leaving 16 bases between them. This CDR3 is 13 amino acids long. CDR3 amino acids: CATKEGYVTEAFF. The CDR3 nucleotides read TGTGCCACTAAGGAGGGCTATGTCACTGAAGCTTTCTTT.

This rearrangement joins TRBV7-3 to TRBJ1-2; tentative D call: TRBD1 (6 bases). Germline V gives CDR1 SGHTA, CDR2 FQGTGA. This CDR3 contains 14 residues. The V gene lost 1 base and the J gene lost 8 bases, with 14 bases spanning the gap. The CDR3 sequence is CASSLSGAGDGYTF. For the CDR3, the DNA is TGTGCCAGCAGCTTAAGCGGTGCAGGGGACGGCTACACCTTC.

This clone appeared once. The CDR3 is CASRRQGANYGYTF. The DNA of the CDR3 is TGTGCCAGCAGGAGACAGGGGGCTAACTATGGCTACACCTTC. The gene calls are TRBV6-1 and TRBJ1-2; TRBD1 matches at 9 bases. Germline assignment: CDR1 MNHNS and CDR2 SASEGT. Losses at the gene ends were 6 bases for V and 0 bases for J; bases not matched to a gene: 2. There are 14 residues in the CDR3.

The chain is built from TRBV5-1 and TRBJ1-4; 9 positions agree with TRBD1. V trimming: 4 bases; J trimming: 8 bases; junction bases outside the gene matches: 9. There are 15 residues in the CDR3. Germline CDR1 is SGHRS and CDR2 is YFSETQ. The CDR3 loop is CASSERTGDGEKLFF. As DNA, the CDR3 is TGCGCCAGCAGCGAGAGGACAGGGGACGGCGAAAAACTGTTTTTT. Full variable domain (remainder filled in from reference TRBV5-1 and TRBJ1-4): KAGVTQTPRYLIKTRGQQVTLSCSPISGHRSVSWYQQTPGQGLQFLFEYFSETQRNKGNFPGRFSGRQFSNSRSEMNVSTLELGDSALYLCASSERTGDGEKLFFGSGTQLSVL.

This chain uses TRBV7-2 with TRBJ2-5, with 8 positions matching TRBD1. The CDR3 is 14 residues long. The junction had 3 bases not matched to a gene; V was cut back by 3 bases and J by 3 bases. CDR1 SGHTA and CDR2 FQGNSA come from the germline V gene. The CDR3, as DNA: TGTGCCAGCAGCTTCGGACAGGGAAAAGAGACCCAGTACTTC. Protein sequence: CASSFGQGKETQYF. Supplemented by reference TRBV7-2 and TRBJ2-5, the full variable domain reads GAGVSQSPSNKVTEKGKDVELRCDPISGHTALYWYRQSLGQGLEFLIYFQGNSAPDKSGLPSDRFSAERTGGSVSTLTIQRTQQEDSAVYLCASSFGQGKETQYFGPGTRLLVL.

The chain is built from TRBV7-3 and TRBJ1-1, with a possible D match to TRBD1 (5 bases). This CDR3 comprises 16 residues. Trimming cost V 2 bases and J 5 bases, with 18 bases left between them. Germline V gives CDR1 SGHTA, CDR2 FQGTGA. CDR3 region: CASSLGGRGGRTEAFF. The CDR3, as DNA: TGTGCCAGCAGCTTAGGCGGTCGGGGGGGGAGGACTGAAGCTTTCTTT.

This clone occurred once. V and J are TRBV6-5 and TRBJ1-1; TRBD1 matches at 9 bases. CDR1 and CDR2 (germline): MNHEY, SVGAGI. Trimming removed 5 bases from V and 1 base from J; junction bases left unmatched: 5. The CDR3 is 15 residues long. The CDR3 DNA follows: TGTGCCAGCAGTACTAGGACAGGGGCGAACACTGAAGCTTTCTTT. It translates to CASSTRTGANTEAFF.

The chain joins TRBV5-1 to TRBJ2-7; D possibly corresponds to TRBD2 (6 bases). V lost 7 bases, J lost 3 bases, and 17 bases lay in between. The germline V gene has CDR1 SGHRS and CDR2 YFSETQ. The CDR3 has 14 residues. This CDR3 is CASCRDFGYYEQYF. As DNA, the CDR3 is TGCGCCAGCTGCCGGGACTTCGGGTACTACGAGCAGTACTTC.

This clone was picked up one time. The chain links TRBV7-3 to TRBJ1-2; D uncertain. The CDR3 has 14 residues. Trimming took off 1 base at V and 1 base at J, with 7 bases between the two ends. Germline V gene sequence: CDR1 SGHTA, CDR2 FQGTGA. Written as DNA, the CDR3 is TGTGCCAGCAGCTTAAGTGAGGGTAACTATGGCTACACCTTC. This encodes CASSLSEGNYGYTF.

The rearrangement joins TRBV14 to TRBJ2-1, with a possible D match to TRBD2 (5 bases). This CDR3 comprises 11 residues. CDR1 SGHDN and CDR2 FVKESK come from the germline V gene. Trimming shortened V by 1 base and J by 10 bases, and 5 bases separated the two germline ends. The CDR3 bases are TGTGCCAGCAGCCAAGGCGGGGAGCAGTTCTTC. As protein: CASSQGGEQFF.

This clone was picked up one time. The chain uses TRBV19 and TRBJ1-2, with 8 bases aligning to TRBD1. This CDR3 contains 16 residues. V was pared by 6 bases and J by 4 bases, with 13 bases of the junction left unmatched. Germline assignment: CDR1 LNHDA and CDR2 SQIVND (reference sequence). CDR3: CASSETGTGVPYGYTF. CDR3 in DNA: TGTGCCAGTAGCGAGACCGGGACAGGCGTACCCTATGGCTACACCTTC. Supplemented by reference TRBV19 and TRBJ1-2, the full variable domain reads DGGITQSPKYLFRKEGQNVTLSCEQNLNHDAMYWYRQDPGQGLRLIYYSQIVNDFQKGDIAEGYSVSREKKESFPLTVTSAQKNPTAFYLCASSETGTGVPYGYTFGSGTRLTVV.

The V and J genes are TRBV7-9 and TRBJ2-1; 8 bases line up with TRBD2. V was pared by 5 bases and J by 0 bases, with 6 bases of the junction left unmatched. CDR3 length: 16 residues. Germline V gene data show CDR1 as SEHNR and CDR2 as FQNEAQ (reference sequence). Written as DNA, the CDR3 is TGTGCCAGCAGCCGAGCGGGGGCGGGCTCCTACAATGAGCAGTTCTTC. Its translation: CASSRAGAGSYNEQFF.

The chain has TRBV18 and TRBJ1-2; possibly TRBD1 for D (5 bases). From germline, CDR1 is KGHSH and CDR2 LQKENI. V was clipped by 0 bases and J by 8 bases, with 10 bases between them. The CDR3 runs 13 residues. Here the CDR3 DNA reads TGTGCCAGCTCACCACCGGGGACTCAAGGCTACACCTTC. Protein: CASSPPGTQGYTF.

This clone was seen more than once but under ten times. The same CDR3 is also encoded by other DNA sequences in this sample. The chain is built from TRBV5-4 and TRBJ1-1; no reliable D call. This CDR3 region has 13 residues. The V end was cut by 1 base, the J end by 5 bases, with 9 bases between. The germline CDR1 and CDR2 sequences are SGHNT and YYREEE (reference sequence). The DNA of the CDR3 is TGTGCCAGCAGCTTGAGAGGAGGAACTGAAGCTTTCTTT. Protein sequence: CASSLRGGTEAFF.

This clone appeared a few times. The V call is TRBV10-3, the J call TRBJ2-7; possible D gene TRBD1, 6 bases. Trimming pared 5 bases from V and 4 bases from J, leaving 9 bases between. In germline, CDR1 is ENHRY, CDR2 SYGVKD. The CDR3 runs to 12 residues. CDR3 bases: TGTGCCATCAGTATGACAGGTTACGAGCAGTACTTC. It codes for CAISMTGYEQYF.

This sequence joins TRBV19 and TRBJ2-2; 7 bases fit TRBD1. Germline CDR1 and CDR2: LNHDA and SQIVND (reference sequence). V lost 6 bases to trimming and J lost 1 base; unmatched junction nucleotides: 8. The CDR3 spans 16 residues. The DNA of the CDR3 is TGTGCCAGTAGACGGAGGACAGGACAGAACACCGGGGAGCTGTTTTTT. Protein product: CASRRRTGQNTGELFF.

V usage is TRBV7-8 and J usage is TRBJ2-1, with D perhaps matching TRBD2 (5 bases). CDR1 and CDR2 from the germline V gene are SGHVS and FQNEAQ. Trimming removed 4 bases at V and 7 bases at J, with 20 bases between. This CDR3 is 16 amino acids long. The CDR3 DNA is TGTGCCAGCAGCTCTAGCTACGACGACGCTGGGAATGAGCAGTTCTTC. This gives the protein CASSSSYDDAGNEQFF.

The chain joins TRBV11-2 to TRBJ1-1, with 7 bases that match TRBD1. The V segment lost 0 bases and the J segment 4 bases; nucleotides outside the gene matches: 8. The CDR3 has 16 residues. From germline, CDR1 is SGHAT and CDR2 FQNNGV. The CDR3 nucleotides read TGTGCCAGCAGCTTAGAGCCGGGACAGCCCCGCACTGAAGCTTTCTTT. This translates into CASSLEPGQPRTEAFF.

The J gene is TRBJ1-1, the V gene TRBV5-1; possible D gene TRBD1, 5 bases. The V end lost 4 bases, the J end lost 4 bases, and 17 bases lay between the germline ends. The CDR3 spans 15 residues. CDR1 is SGHRS and CDR2 is YFSETQ in the germline V gene. The CDR3 region is CASSGLEGVSTEAFF. In DNA form, the CDR3 reads TGCGCCAGCAGCGGGCTAGAAGGGGTATCCACTGAAGCTTTCTTT.

V gene TRBV5-5 combines with J gene TRBJ2-1, with TRBD2 as a possible D gene (5 bases). CDR1 SGHKS and CDR2 YYEKEE come from the germline V gene (reference sequence). This CDR3 spans 13 amino acids. Deletions cut 3 bases from V and 6 bases from J, with 10 bases between. CDR3 amino acids: CASSWSSINEQFF. CDR3 nucleotides: TGTGCCAGCAGCTGGTCTAGCATCAATGAGCAGTTCTTC. Drawing the rest from reference TRBV5-5 and TRBJ2-1, the complete variable domain is DAGVTQSPTHLIKTRGQQVTLRCSPISGHKSVSWYQQVLGQGPQFIFQYYEKEERGRGNFPDRFSARQFPNYSSELNVNALLLGDSALYLCASSWSSINEQFFGPGTRLTVL.

This chain connects TRBV5-1 to TRBJ2-5, with 7 bases fitting TRBD1. From germline, CDR1 is SGHRS and CDR2 YFSETQ. V lost 5 bases and J lost 4; bases outside the gene matches: 8. The CDR3 length is 14 residues. For the CDR3, the DNA is TGCGCCAGCAGAGAAGGGACAGCCGTAGAGACCCAGTACTTC. Translated: CASREGTAVETQYF.

This rearrangement joins TRBV2 to TRBJ1-1; perhaps TRBD1 as D (6 bases). Looked up from germline, CDR1 is SNHLY and CDR2 is FYNNEI. The germline V and J ends were trimmed by 8 bases and 2 bases, with 12 bases remaining between them. The CDR3 consists of 13 residues. The chain's CDR3 is CASARTANTEAFF. CDR3 sequence (DNA): TGTGCCAGCGCTCGGACAGCTAACACTGAAGCTTTCTTT.